This entry lists 27 T cell receptor beta chains sequenced from one sample in a study of beta chain features in type 1 diabetes. Findings and limits, study-wide: Shortening that was moderate but significant affected the TCRB CDR3s of Type 1 diabetes patients in all four CD4+ subsets.

Isolated RNA was reverse transcribed in full, so expressed TCRB transcripts were sequenced. TCRdb's copy holds only in-frame clones and misses some; the assay was immunoSEQ multiplex PCR. The sample includes 95,000 to 150,000 clones, over 15% of them seen just once. Their recognized antigens are unknown. Source material: central memory CD4+ T cells from blood. The receptors were sampled from a man aged 25-40 years with type 1 diabetes.

This sequence joins TRBV6-6 and TRBJ1-1; the D gene is possibly TRBD1 (6 bases). The V gene lost 2 bases and the J gene lost 5 bases, with 12 bases spanning the gap. This CDR3 has 14 residues. Germline-derived CDR1 and CDR2 are MNHNY and SVGAGI (reference sequence). CDR3 in amino acids: CASSYPDRGTEAFF. The CDR3 coding sequence is TGTGCCAGCAGTTACCCAGATAGGGGGACTGAAGCTTTCTTT.

The V gene is TRBV6-6, the J gene TRBJ2-5; TRBD1 is a possible D gene (5 bases). Trimming took 0 bases from V and 6 from J, leaving 11 bases between them. This CDR3 is 14 amino acids long. In germline, CDR1 is MNHNY, CDR2 SVGAGI (reference sequence). The CDR3 sequence: CASSYSQGVKTQYF. The DNA of the CDR3 is TGTGCCAGCAGTTACTCCCAGGGCGTCAAGACCCAGTACTTC.

The chain has TRBV4-3 and TRBJ2-6, with a possible D match to TRBD1 (5 bases). The CDR3 is made up of 15 amino acids. Germline CDR1 is LGHNA and CDR2 is YSLEER. Deletions cut 3 bases from V and 4 bases from J, with 10 bases between. The CDR3 DNA reads TGCGCCAGCAGCCAGGTCCAGGGCGGGGCCAACGTCCTGACTTTC. Translation gives CASSQVQGGANVLTF.

V usage is TRBV7-8 and J usage is TRBJ1-2, with D uncertain. Germline assignment: CDR1 SGHVS and CDR2 FQNEAQ. V was cut by 1 base and J by 3 bases, with 6 bases left in between. The CDR3 extends over 13 amino acids. As DNA, the CDR3 is TGTGCCAGCAGCTTAGGGCCCGACTATGGCTACACCTTC. It is translated as CASSLGPDYGYTF.

This chain joins TRBV7-2 and TRBJ2-5; D is uncertain. The CDR3 length is 12 residues. V was clipped by 3 bases and J by 5 bases, with 7 bases between them. Germline CDR1 is SGHTA and CDR2 is FQGNSA. The CDR3 DNA follows: TGTGCCAGCAGCTTCAACGGGGAGACCCAGTACTTC. It translates to CASSFNGETQYF.

V and J are TRBV4-2 and TRBJ2-5, with 8 nucleotides matching TRBD2. J was trimmed by 4 bases and V by 1 base; bases with no gene match: 8. The length of the CDR3 is 16 residues. Germline V CDR1 and CDR2: LGHNA, YNFKEQ. As DNA, the CDR3 is TGTGCCAGCAGCCAAGGTATTAGCGGGGCTGCAGAGACCCAGTACTTC. As protein: CASSQGISGAAETQYF.

This clone was found many times. V is TRBV27 and J is TRBJ1-5; possibly TRBD1 for D (6 bases). This CDR3 has 14 residues. V gave up 2 bases and J gave up 6 bases, with 11 bases separating them. Germline assignment: CDR1 MNHEY and CDR2 SMNVEV (reference sequence). CDR3 DNA: TGTGCCAGCAGTTTACAAGGGGGAGGTCAGCCCCAGCATTTT. Translating it yields CASSLQGGGQPQHF.

CDR3: CASSPTRGNYEQYF. The CDR3, as DNA: TGTGCCAGCAGCCCCACAAGGGGGAACTACGAGCAGTACTTC. This chain uses TRBV7-2 with TRBJ2-7, with a tentative D call TRBD1 (6 bases). The CDR3 consists of 14 residues. V was trimmed by 5 bases and J by 3 bases, leaving 14 bases between them. Germline values: CDR1 SGHTA, CDR2 FQGNSA.

V is TRBV11-2 and J is TRBJ2-7, with unresolved D. CDR3 length: 11 residues. Per germline, CDR1 SGHAT and CDR2 FQNNGV. V was trimmed by 8 bases and J by 2 bases, leaving 7 bases between them. CDR3 coding DNA: TGTGCCAGCCTACCGCCCTACGAGCAGTACTTC. Translated: CASLPPYEQYF. Full variable domain (remainder filled in from reference TRBV11-2 and TRBJ2-7): EAGVAQSPRYKIIEKRQSVAFWCNPISGHATLYWYQQILGQGPKLLIQFQNNGVVDDSQLPKDRFSAERLKGVDSTLKIQPAKLEDSAVYLCASLPPYEQYFGPGTRLTVT.

This clone appeared a few times. V gene TRBV7-9 combines with J gene TRBJ2-3; possibly TRBD2 for D (5 bases). Per germline, CDR1 SEHNR and CDR2 FQNEAQ (reference sequence). V was shortened by 5 bases and J by 1 base, with 10 bases between the two germline ends. This CDR3 region has 14 residues. The CDR3 DNA reads TGTGCCAGCAGCCTTCGGACTCGCACAGATACGCAGTATTTT. Translating gives CASSLRTRTDTQYF.

V usage is TRBV6-5 and J usage is TRBJ2-7; 8 positions match TRBD1. The length of the CDR3 is 13 residues. The V and J ends lost 5 bases and 4 bases, in that order; junction bases with no gene match: 4. The germline V gene encodes CDR1 MNHEY and CDR2 SVGAGI. CDR3 DNA: TGTGCCAGCAGTACCGGGACAGGATACGAGCAGTACTTC. It specifies CASSTGTGYEQYF.

In its sample, this clone was seen a few times. The chain employs TRBV29-1 and TRBJ2-1; D unresolved. This CDR3 region has 11 residues. CDR1 and CDR2 (germline): SQVTM, ANQGSEA. CDR3 region: CRAREGNEQFF. In DNA form, the CDR3 reads TGCAGGGCAAGGGAAGGTAATGAGCAGTTCTTC.

The rearrangement links TRBV19 to TRBJ1-2; no clear D gene. CDR3 length: 14 amino acids. With 5 bases removed from V and 0 bases from J, the gap between germline ends came to 10 bases. Germline CDR1 and CDR2: LNHDA and SQIVND (reference sequence). CDR3 in DNA: TGTGCCAGTAGTTACAGATATTCTAACTATGGCTACACCTTC. This gives the protein CASSYRYSNYGYTF.

CDR3: CASSLTRDRALHNQPQHF. The CDR3 DNA reads TGCGCCAGCAGCCTCACCCGGGACAGGGCCTTACACAATCAGCCCCAGCATTTT. V usage is TRBV4-1 and J usage is TRBJ1-5, with 9 nucleotides matching TRBD1. The V gene end was trimmed by 4 bases and the J gene end by 3 bases; junction bases not matched to a gene: 13. Per germline, CDR1 MGHRA and CDR2 YSYEKL. The CDR3 totals 18 residues.

This clone was recorded at least ten times. The DNA for the CDR3 is TGTGCCAGCAGCTCGGGACCCCGGGACAGGGAGACCGGGGAGCTGTTTTTT. This encodes CASSSGPRDRETGELFF. The chain carries TRBV9 and TRBJ2-2, with 9 bases identical to TRBD1. CDR1 is SGDLS, CDR2 YYNGEE, per germline. V lost 4 bases and J lost 5; bases outside the gene matches: 12. This CDR3 is built from 17 residues. The full variable domain, rest sourced from reference TRBV9 and TRBJ2-2, is DSGVTQTPKHLITATGQRVTLRCSPRSGDLSVYWYQQSLDQGLQFLIQYYNGEERAKGNILERFSAQQFPDLHSELNLSSLELGDSALYFCASSSGPRDRETGELFFGEGSRLTVL.

The genes are TRBV7-6 and TRBJ2-3; 11 bases align to TRBD2. The CDR3 has 16 residues. Germline V gene lookup returns CDR1 SGHVS and CDR2 FNYEAQ. The V and J ends lost 1 base and 6 bases, in that order; junction bases with no gene match: 6. The CDR3, as DNA: TGTGCCAGCAGCTTAGTGGCTAGCGGGGGGCCGGATACGCAGTATTTT. This sequence encodes CASSLVASGGPDTQYF.

V usage is TRBV6-6 and J usage is TRBJ2-1, with D perhaps assigned TRBD1 or TRBD2 (5 bases each). Per the germline V gene, CDR1 is MNHNY and CDR2 is SVGAGI (reference sequence). Between the trimmed V and J ends, which lost 5 bases and 3 bases, there was a span of 14 bases. CDR3 length: 15 amino acids. This CDR3 reads CASSTDTRGYNEQFF. Here the CDR3 DNA reads TGTGCCAGCAGTACGGACACGAGGGGCTACAATGAGCAGTTCTTC.

This clone was found many times. The chain joins TRBV29-1 to TRBJ1-1; 8 bases map to TRBD1. Germline CDR1 is SQVTM and CDR2 is ANQGSEA. The CDR3 runs 14 residues. V lost 2 bases and J lost 3; bases outside the gene matches: 5. CDR3 DNA sequence: TGCAGCGTTGAATATACAGGGGGGGACACTGAAGCTTTCTTT. Protein: CSVEYTGGDTEAFF.

This clone has a handful of counts. This chain joins TRBV9 and TRBJ2-7; 10 bases agree with TRBD1. V shed 2 bases, J shed 4 bases, and the junction held 6 bases outside the gene matches. The CDR3 is 15 amino acids. Per the germline V gene, CDR1 is SGDLS and CDR2 is YYNGEE. CDR3 sequence: CASSVALGQGYEQYF. In nucleotides, the CDR3 is TGTGCCAGCAGCGTCGCTTTGGGACAGGGGTACGAGCAGTACTTC. Full variable domain (outside the CDR3, taken from reference TRBV9 and TRBJ2-7): DSGVTQTPKHLITATGQRVTLRCSPRSGDLSVYWYQQSLDQGLQFLIQYYNGEERAKGNILERFSAQQFPDLHSELNLSSLELGDSALYFCASSVALGQGYEQYFGPGTRLTVT.

This clone was counted only a few times. The chain carries TRBV7-2 and TRBJ2-3, with D maybe TRBD1 (6 bases). Looked up from germline, CDR1 is SGHTA and CDR2 is FQGNSA. This CDR3 is built from 14 residues. The V gene lost 5 bases and the J gene lost 4 bases, with 13 bases spanning the gap. The CDR3 nucleotides read TGTGCCAGCAGCGCGCAACAGGGATCAGATACGCAGTATTTT. Its protein product is CASSAQQGSDTQYF.

V gene TRBV9 combines with J gene TRBJ2-2; 10 bases align to TRBD1. Germline V gene sequence: CDR1 SGDLS, CDR2 YYNGEE. The junction had 5 bases not matched to a gene; V was cut back by 2 bases and J by 4 bases. The CDR3 extends over 16 amino acids. The CDR3 reads CASSVGQGDGTGELFF. The CDR3 region has the DNA TGTGCCAGCAGCGTTGGACAGGGGGATGGCACCGGGGAGCTGTTTTTT.

The chain couples TRBV15 to TRBJ1-5; D is ambiguous. The V end was cut by 5 bases, the J end by 1 base, with 6 bases between. This CDR3 comprises 13 residues. The germline V gene has CDR1 LNHNV and CDR2 YYDKDF (reference sequence). The CDR3 nucleotides are TGTGCCACCAGCCTAGGGAGCAATCAGCCCCAGCATTTT. This sequence encodes CATSLGSNQPQHF.

A few counts support this clone. V gene TRBV9 combines with J gene TRBJ2-7, with D perhaps TRBD2 (6 bases). CDR1 is SGDLS and CDR2 is YYNGEE in the germline V gene. The germline V and J ends were trimmed by 2 bases and 7 bases, with 13 bases remaining between them. This CDR3 is 13 amino acids long. The DNA of the CDR3 is TGTGCCAGCAGCGTTACCGGGACTGGAGAGCAGTACTTC. Its protein product is CASSVTGTGEQYF.

The CDR3 protein is CASSIVPTENQPQHF. The DNA for the CDR3 is TGTGCCAGTAGTATAGTCCCGACAGAGAATCAGCCCCAGCATTTT. The rearrangement uses TRBV19 and TRBJ1-5; D might be TRBD1 (5 bases). The germline V gene has CDR1 LNHDA and CDR2 SQIVND (reference sequence). The V end lost 1 base, the J end lost 4 bases, and 11 bases lay between the germline ends. The CDR3 is 15 residues long.

This clone has more than one count but fewer than ten. This CDR3 is CASSHSGGCAKNIQYF. In DNA, the CDR3 is TGTGCCAGCAGCCACTCGGGGGGCTGTGCCAAAAACATTCAGTACTTC. This sequence joins TRBV11-3 and TRBJ2-4; maybe TRBD2 (7 bases). V was trimmed by 5 bases and J by 1 base, leaving 15 bases between them. Germline assignment: CDR1 SGHNT and CDR2 YENEEA. This CDR3 has 16 residues. The full variable domain, with the rest looked up from reference TRBV11-3 and TRBJ2-4, is EAGVVQSPRYKIIEKKQPVAFWCNPISGHNTLYWYLQNLGQGPELLIRYENEEAVDDSQLPKDRFSAERLKGVDSTLKIQPAELGDSAVYLCASSHSGGCAKNIQYFGAGTRLSVL.

This clone was detected only a few times. Other DNA sequences in the sample encode the same CDR3. The V gene is TRBV19, the J gene TRBJ2-1, with 11 bases that match TRBD2. The CDR3 consists of 18 residues. With V trimmed by 1 base and J by 0 bases, 5 bases remained unmatched. Looked up from germline, CDR1 is LNHDA and CDR2 is SQIVND (reference sequence). DNA for the CDR3: TGTGCCAGTAGTATAGGGCTAGCGGGGGGAAGCTCCTACAATGAGCAGTTCTTC. It translates to CASSIGLAGGSSYNEQFF.

V gene TRBV11-2 combines with J gene TRBJ2-2, with TRBD1 matching over 10 bases. CDR3 size: 15 residues. The V segment lost 4 bases and the J segment 7 bases; nucleotides outside the gene matches: 6. The germline V gene encodes CDR1 SGHAT and CDR2 FQNNGV. The CDR3 sequence: CASSWGQGRGGELFF. The CDR3 DNA is TGTGCCAGCAGCTGGGGACAGGGGCGTGGCGGGGAGCTGTTTTTT.